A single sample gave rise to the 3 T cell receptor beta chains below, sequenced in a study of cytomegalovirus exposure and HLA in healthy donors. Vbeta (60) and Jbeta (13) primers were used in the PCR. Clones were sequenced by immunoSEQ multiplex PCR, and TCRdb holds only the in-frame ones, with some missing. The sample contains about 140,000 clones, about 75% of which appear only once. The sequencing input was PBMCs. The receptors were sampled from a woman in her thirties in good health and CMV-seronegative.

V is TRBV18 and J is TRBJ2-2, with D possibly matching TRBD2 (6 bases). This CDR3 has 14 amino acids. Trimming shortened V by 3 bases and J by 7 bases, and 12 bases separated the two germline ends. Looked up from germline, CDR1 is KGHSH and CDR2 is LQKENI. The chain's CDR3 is CASSPPGGLGELFF. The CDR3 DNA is TGTGCCAGCTCACCTCCCGGAGGGCTCGGGGAGCTGTTTTTT.

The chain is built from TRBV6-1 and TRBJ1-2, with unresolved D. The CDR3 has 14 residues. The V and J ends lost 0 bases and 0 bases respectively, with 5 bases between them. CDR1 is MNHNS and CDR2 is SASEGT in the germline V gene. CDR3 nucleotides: TGTGCCAGCAGTGAAGCATCAGCTAACTATGGCTACACCTTC. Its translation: CASSEASANYGYTF.

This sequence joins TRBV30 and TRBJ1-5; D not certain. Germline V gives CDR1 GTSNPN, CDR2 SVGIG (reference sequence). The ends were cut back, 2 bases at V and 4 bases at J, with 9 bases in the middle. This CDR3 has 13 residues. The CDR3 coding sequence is TGTGCCTGGAGTAGTGGAGAAAATCAGCCCCAGCATTTT. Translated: CAWSSGENQPQHF.